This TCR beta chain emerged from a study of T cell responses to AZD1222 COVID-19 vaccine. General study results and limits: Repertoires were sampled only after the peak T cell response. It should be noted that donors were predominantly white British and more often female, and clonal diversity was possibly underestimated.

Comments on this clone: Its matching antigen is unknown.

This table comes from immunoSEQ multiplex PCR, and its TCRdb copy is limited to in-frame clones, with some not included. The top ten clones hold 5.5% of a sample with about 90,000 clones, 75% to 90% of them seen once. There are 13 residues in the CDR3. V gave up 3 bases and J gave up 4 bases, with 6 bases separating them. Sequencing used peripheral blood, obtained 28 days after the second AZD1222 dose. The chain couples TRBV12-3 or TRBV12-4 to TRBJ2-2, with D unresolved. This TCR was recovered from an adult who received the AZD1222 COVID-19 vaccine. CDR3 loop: CASSFGITGELFF. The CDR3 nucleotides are TGTGCCAGCAGTTTCGGCATCACCGGGGAGCTGTTTTTT.